The 19 T cell receptor beta chains reported below all come from one sample, sequenced in a study of monozygotic twins with inflammatory bowel disease. TCRdb reprocessed the 5' RACE reads, with one entry per CDR3 protein and no DNA. This table lists roughly 120,000 distinct CDR3 sequences. Sequenced: blood. These receptors all come from a human donor with ulcerative colitis or Crohn's disease, or a healthy co-twin of an affected twin (not recorded which).

This CDR3 reads CASSYSWTGRYNEQFF. The gene calls are TRBV6-2 or TRBV6-3 and TRBJ2-1; TCRdb names TRBD1, which stays unverified in the absence of DNA. The CDR3 length is 16 residues. CDR1 is MNHEY and CDR2 is SVGEGT in the germline V gene.

The chain has TRBV7-2 and TRBJ1-2; TCRdb picks TRBD1, but there is no DNA to check that call. Germline V gene sequence: CDR1 SGHTA, CDR2 FQGNSA. CDR3 length: 15 amino acids. The CDR3 spells CASSVTGFINYGYTF.

The gene calls are TRBV20-1 and TRBJ2-1; TCRdb proposes TRBD1, but this gene call is untestable without DNA. Germline V gene sequence: CDR1 DFQATT, CDR2 SNEGSKA (reference sequence). There are 15 residues in the CDR3. The CDR3 region is CSARDPSTDYNEQFF.

The V gene is TRBV29-1, the J gene TRBJ2-1; the D gene TCRdb calls, TRBD1, cannot be checked with no DNA. The germline V gene encodes CDR1 SQVTM and CDR2 ANQGSEA. The CDR3 runs to 17 residues. The CDR3 reads CSVRDTGTGGSYNEQFF.

The CDR3: CASRGPGGPADTQYF. This rearrangement joins TRBV6-1 to TRBJ2-3; the D call from TCRdb, TRBD1, cannot be confirmed without DNA. This CDR3 spans 15 amino acids. The germline V gene encodes CDR1 MNHNS and CDR2 SASEGT.

This chain connects TRBV6-5 to TRBJ1-5; the D call of TRBD1 rests on TCRdb alone, since no DNA is present to check it. CDR3 length: 13 residues. The V gene's germline CDR1 is MNHEY and CDR2 SVGAGI. The CDR3 protein is CASRPTGNQPQHF.

The chain links TRBV20-1 to TRBJ2-2. CDR1 DFQATT and CDR2 SNEGSKA come from the germline V gene (reference sequence). CDR3 length equals 14 residues. The CDR3 spells CSASLAGPTGELFF.

This chain links TRBV6-1 with TRBJ2-7; TCRdb returns TRBD1, unconfirmable since there is no DNA. CDR3 size: 13 residues. In germline, CDR1 is MNHNS, CDR2 SASEGT. The CDR3 loop is CASSVTGDYEQYF.

The CDR3 reads CASSERTGLETGELFF. This rearrangement joins TRBV6-1 to TRBJ2-2; TCRdb names TRBD1, which stays unverified in the absence of DNA. CDR3 length: 16 amino acids. Germline lookup yields CDR1 MNHNS and CDR2 SASEGT.

V usage is TRBV21-1 and J usage is TRBJ2-5. TRBV21-1 constitutes a pseudogene. This CDR3 has 13 residues. The CDR3 is CASSTRLNETQYF.

The rearrangement joins TRBV5-4 to TRBJ2-1. Germline V gene sequence: CDR1 SGHNT, CDR2 YYREEE (reference sequence). The CDR3 spans 14 residues. CDR3: CASTSKGAYNEQFF.

The chain recombines TRBV28 with TRBJ2-7. This CDR3 region has 12 residues. The germline gives CDR1 MDHEN, CDR2 SYDVKM. CDR3 region: CASSTQPYEQYF.

The rearrangement links TRBV5-1 to TRBJ1-6. CDR3 length equals 15 residues. From germline, CDR1 is SGHRS and CDR2 YFSETQ. CDR3 residues: CASSLGLSGNSPLHF. Based on the CDR3 plus reference TRBV5-1 and TRBJ1-6, the full variable domain is KAGVTQTPRYLIKTRGQQVTLSCSPISGHRSVSWYQQTPGQGLQFLFEYFSETQRNKGNFPGRFSGRQFSNSRSEMNVSTLELGDSALYLCASSLGLSGNSPLHFGNGTRLTVT.

The J gene is TRBJ2-3, the V gene TRBV29-1. Germline CDR1 and CDR2: SQVTM and ANQGSEA. The CDR3 length is 12 residues. The CDR3 sequence: CSVLSSTDTQYF.

The rearrangement joins TRBV2 to TRBJ2-2; the D call from TCRdb, TRBD1, cannot be confirmed without DNA. CDR1 is SNHLY and CDR2 is FYNNEI in the germline V gene. The CDR3 loop spans 16 amino acids. The CDR3 reads CASSVLRGEVTGELFF.

V is TRBV3-1 and J is TRBJ1-4; TCRdb's D call of TRBD1 is untestable without DNA. Germline V gene sequence: CDR1 LGHDT, CDR2 YNNKEL (reference sequence). This CDR3 has 15 amino acids. The CDR3 sequence: CASSQETGGNEKLFF. The full variable domain, in which reference TRBV3-1 and TRBJ1-4 provide the parts outside the CDR3, is DTAVSQTPKYLVTQMGNDKSIKCEQNLGHDTMYWYKQDSKKFLKIMFSYNNKELIINETVPNRFSPKSPDKAHLNLHINSLELGDSAVYFCASSQETGGNEKLFFGSGTQLSVL.

The rearrangement links TRBV19 to TRBJ2-1; the TCRdb D gene call, TRBD2, has no DNA to confirm it. Germline V gene data show CDR1 as LNHDA and CDR2 as SQIVND (reference sequence). The CDR3 has 14 residues. The CDR3 sequence: CASSIVPGTEKQFF. Combining the CDR3 with reference TRBV19 and TRBJ2-1 gives the whole variable domain DGGITQSPKYLFRKEGQNVTLSCEQNLNHDAMYWYRQDPGQGLRLIYYSQIVNDFQKGDIAEGYSVSREKKESFPLTVTSAQKNPTAFYLCASSIVPGTEKQFFGPGTRLTVL.

The chain is built from TRBV12-3 or TRBV12-4 and TRBJ2-5; TCRdb proposes TRBD1, but this gene call is untestable without DNA. The CDR3 length is 15 residues. The CDR3: CASSSDRGLAETQYF.

The chain couples TRBV7-7 to TRBJ2-1. The CDR3 is made up of 13 amino acids. Germline CDR1 SSHAT, CDR2 FNYEAQ (reference sequence). CDR3 protein: CASSLELADEQFF.